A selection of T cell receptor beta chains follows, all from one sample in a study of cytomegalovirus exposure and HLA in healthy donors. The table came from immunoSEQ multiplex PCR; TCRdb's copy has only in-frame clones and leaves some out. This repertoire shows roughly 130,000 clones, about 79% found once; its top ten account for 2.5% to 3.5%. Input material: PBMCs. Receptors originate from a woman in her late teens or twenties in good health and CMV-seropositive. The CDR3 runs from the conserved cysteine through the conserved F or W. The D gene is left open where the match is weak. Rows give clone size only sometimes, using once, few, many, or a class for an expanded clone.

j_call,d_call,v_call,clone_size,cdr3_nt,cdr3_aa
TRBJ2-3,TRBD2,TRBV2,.,TGTGCCAGCAGTGTAGAGGGAGGCGGGGGGTCGGCAGATACGCAGTATTTT,CASSVEGGGGSADTQYF
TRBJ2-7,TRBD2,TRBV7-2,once,TGTGCCAGCAGCTTAGACGGGGGGGGGACCTACGAGCAGTACTTC,CASSLDGGGTYEQYF
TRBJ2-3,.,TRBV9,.,TGTGCCAGCAGCATCCCCCGTGGTAGCGGCACAGATACGCAGTATTTT,CASSIPRGSGTDTQYF
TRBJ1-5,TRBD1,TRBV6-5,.,TGTGCCAGCAGTTACAGACAGGGAGTTCAGCCCCAGCATTTT,CASSYRQGVQPQHF
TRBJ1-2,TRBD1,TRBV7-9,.,TGTGCCAGCAGCGAACCATACAGGGGACGTAAAGGCTACACCTTC,CASSEPYRGRKGYTF
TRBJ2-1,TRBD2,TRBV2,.,TGTGCCAGCAGGCCCTCCGCGGGGGGTCGCGGTGAGCAGTTCTTC,CASRPSAGGRGEQFF
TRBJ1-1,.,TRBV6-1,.,TGTGCCAGCAAAGGCAGGGGGAACACTGAAGCTTTCTTT,CASKGRGNTEAFF
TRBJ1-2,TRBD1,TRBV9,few,TGTGCCAGTGCCGACAGGGGCGAAGGCTACACCTTC,CASADRGEGYTF
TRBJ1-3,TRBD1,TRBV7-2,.,TGTGCCAGCAGCACTGGACAGGGCTACTCTGGAAACACCATATATTTT,CASSTGQGYSGNTIYF
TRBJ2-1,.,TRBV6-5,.,TGTGCCAGCACAAAAGGGGGATACTACAATGAGCAGTTCTTC,CASTKGGYYNEQFF
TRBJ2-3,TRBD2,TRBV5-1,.,TGCGCCAGCAGCTTGTACGGGGGGGCAGTAGATACGCAGTATTTT,CASSLYGGAVDTQYF
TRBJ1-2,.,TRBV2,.,TGTGCCAGCAGAGAGGACAATCCGGGCTACACCTTC,CASREDNPGYTF
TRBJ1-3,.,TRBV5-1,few,TGCGCCAGCAGCTTCGGAGGGTCGGACTCTGGAAACACCATATATTTT,CASSFGGSDSGNTIYF
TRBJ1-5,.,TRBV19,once,TGTGCCAGTAGAATTGGGTCGGGCAGGGATCAGCCCCAGCATTTT,CASRIGSGRDQPQHF
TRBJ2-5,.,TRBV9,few,TGTGCCAGCAGCCTTCAAGAGACCCAGTACTTC,CASSLQETQYF
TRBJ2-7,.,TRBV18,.,TGTGCCAGCTCACCCGGACAGTCATCCTACGAGCAGTACTTC,CASSPGQSSYEQYF
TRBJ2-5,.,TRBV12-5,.,TGTGCTAGTGGTTCGGGGGAGAGGCAAGAGACCCAGTACTTC,CASGSGERQETQYF
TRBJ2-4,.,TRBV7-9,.,TGTGCCAGCAGCTCCTTGAAGGAGGGCATTCAGTACTTC,CASSSLKEGIQYF
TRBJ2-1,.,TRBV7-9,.,TGTGCCAGCAGCTTATGGGCGGACAGTTCCTCCTACAATGAGCAGTTCTTC,CASSLWADSSSYNEQFF
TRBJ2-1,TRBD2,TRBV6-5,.,TGTGCCAGCAGTTACCCCACTAGCGGCTCCTACAATGAGCAGTTCTTC,CASSYPTSGSYNEQFF
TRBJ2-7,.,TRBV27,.,TGTGCCAGCAGTTTCTTGGGACATTTAAACTTC,CASSFLGHLNF
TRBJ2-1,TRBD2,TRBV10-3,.,TGTGCCATCAGTGGGACTAGCCTTGATGAGCAGTTCTTC,CAISGTSLDEQFF
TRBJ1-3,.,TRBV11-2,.,TGTGCCAGCAGTCCCGGGCCGGGGACTCCCTCTGGAAACACCATATATTTT,CASSPGPGTPSGNTIYF